This is a list of T cell receptor beta chains from one sample in a study of regulatory T cells in long-lasting Graves disease. One entry per CDR3 protein, called by TCRdb with MiXCR from the multiplex PCR reads. The sample lists 520,000 or so distinct CDR3 sequences; about 12% were seen once. This sample also belongs to another study, concerning T cells in Graves' hyperthyroidism and ophthalmopathy.

The sample in question was peripheral blood mononuclear cells (PBMCs), obtained at new diagnosis, from a patient treated with antithyroid drugs. The receptors derive from a woman aged 25 to 39 with Graves disease. Each CDR3 is given with its conserved first and last residue. D genes are given only for firm matches. Only some rows state a clone size, as once, few, many or a class for expanded clones.

- | TRBJ1-4 | - | TRBV11-2 | CASSYSRGRGREKLFF | TGTGCCAGCAGCTACAGCAGGGGACGAGGGCGGGAAAAACTGTTTTTT
- | TRBJ1-3 | many | TRBV19 | CASIRGAGNTIYF | TGTGCCAGTATAAGAGGGGCTGGAAACACCATATATTTT
- | TRBJ1-6 | many | TRBV18 | CASSPPGFGSNSPLHF | TGTGCCAGCTCACCACCGGGTTTCGGGAGTAATTCACCCCTCCACTTT
- | TRBJ1-1 | many | TRBV19 | CASSIELETEAFF | TGTGCCAGTAGTATAGAACTGGAAACTGAAGCTTTCTTT
- | TRBJ2-5 | many | TRBV18 | CASFSGLQETQYF | TGTGCCAGCTTCTCGGGACTTCAAGAGACCCAGTACTTC
- | TRBJ2-1 | many | TRBV2 | CASAQGGDEQFF | TGTGCCAGCGCACAGGGGGGGGATGAGCAGTTCTTT
- | TRBJ1-5 | many | TRBV7-9 | CASSLGVSGSQPQHF | TGTGCCAGCAGCTTAGGAGTCTCTGGGAGTCAGCCCCAGCATTTT
TRBD1 | TRBJ2-7 | many | TRBV11-2 | CASSFPTGVGSWEQYF | TGTGCCAGCAGCTTCCCTACAGGGGTTGGATCGTGGGAGCAGTACTTC
TRBD2 | TRBJ2-7 | - | TRBV20-1 | CSAASGGSSYEQYF | TGCAGTGCTGCCAGCGGGGGAAGCTCCTACGAGCAGTACTTC
TRBD1 | TRBJ1-2 | - | TRBV2 | CASRTGTGEYGYTF | TGTGCCAGCAGAACCGGGACAGGGGAATATGGCTACACCTTC
TRBD2 | TRBJ2-7 | few | TRBV6-1 | CASSAAWSGNSYEQYF | TGTGCCAGCAGTGCCGCGTGGAGCGGGAACTCCTACGAGCAGTACTTC